Below are 23 T cell receptor beta chains sequenced from a single sample in a study. TCRdb re-called the 5' RACE reads through MiXCR, storing one row per CDR3 protein. The table lists just over 60,000 distinct CDR3 sequences, roughly 30% of them singletons. Sequenced input: tumor-infiltrating naive CD4+ T cells sorted from the breast tumor. Indicated subset: naive CD4+ T cells, CD4+CD45RA+CD25-. These receptors were obtained from a female donor with breast cancer.

The table lists this clonotype with a few counts. The chain carries TRBV19 and TRBJ2-1; a possible D gene is TRBD1 (6 bases). Trimming stripped 1 base from V and 1 base from J, with 14 bases between. Germline CDR1 and CDR2: LNHDA and SQIVND (reference sequence). This CDR3 has 17 amino acids. CDR3: CASSIGNQGWSYNEQFF. The DNA of the CDR3 is TGTGCCAGTAGTATAGGTAATCAGGGGTGGTCCTACAATGAGCAGTTCTTC.

The chain uses TRBV6-6 and TRBJ2-7; TRBD2 is a possible D gene (5 bases). The CDR3 sequence is 15 residues long. Trimming removed 5 bases at V and 3 bases at J, with 17 bases between. CDR1 MNHNY and CDR2 SVGAGI come from the germline V gene (reference sequence). As DNA, the CDR3 is TGTGCCAGCAGTCGCCCAGGACTGGCATACTACGAGCAGTACTTC. Protein sequence: CASSRPGLAYYEQYF.

This sequence joins TRBV5-1 and TRBJ2-7; D is perhaps TRBD1 (6 bases). The germline CDR1 and CDR2 sequences are SGHRS and YFSETQ. V lost 2 bases, J lost 2 bases, and 11 bases lay in between. The CDR3 has 14 residues. The CDR3, as DNA: TGCGCCAGCAGCTTAAAAGGGGACACCTACGAGCAGTACTTC. It encodes CASSLKGDTYEQYF.

At least ten counts were recorded for this clonotype. This sequence joins TRBV5-6 and TRBJ2-7, with D perhaps given as TRBD1 or TRBD2 (6 bases each). CDR3 size: 14 residues. The V end was cut by 4 bases, the J end by 3 bases, with 14 bases between. Looked up from germline, CDR1 is SGHDT and CDR2 is YYEEEE. CDR3 sequence reads: CASSRVGGHYEQYF. The CDR3 coding sequence is TGTGCCAGCAGCCGGGTCGGGGGACACTACGAGCAGTACTTC.

This clonotype was seen only a few times. The V call is TRBV5-5, the J call TRBJ1-5; TRBD1 might be the D (5 bases). Deletions cut 0 bases from V and 5 bases from J, with 12 bases between. This CDR3 region has 15 residues. Per the germline V gene, CDR1 is SGHKS and CDR2 is YYEKEE (reference sequence). CDR3 in amino acids: CASSLVGGADQPQHF. The CDR3 DNA reads as TGTGCCAGCAGCTTGGTGGGGGGTGCGGATCAGCCCCAGCATTTT.

This chain connects TRBV7-9 to TRBJ2-7; D gene ambiguous. In germline, CDR1 is SEHNR, CDR2 FQNEAQ (reference sequence). This CDR3 is built from 13 residues. V shed 5 bases and J shed 1 base, with 9 bases lying between them. CDR3: CASSLITSYEQYF. The CDR3 DNA reads TGTGCCAGCAGCCTCATTACTTCCTACGAGCAGTACTTC.

This clonotype was seen a single time. The CDR3 nucleotides are TGTGCCAGCAGTGCCTTTGTGGGTACAGATACGCAGTATTTT. Protein sequence: CASSAFVGTDTQYF. This rearrangement joins TRBV6-5 to TRBJ2-3; no firm D call. There are 14 residues in the CDR3. CDR1 and CDR2 (germline): MNHEY, SVGAGI. V shed 5 bases and J shed 3 bases, with 12 bases lying between them.

DNA for the CDR3: TGTGCCAGCAGCCCGAGGGGCCAGAACACCGGGGAGCTGTTTTTT. Translated, it gives CASSPRGQNTGELFF. The chain links TRBV5-5 to TRBJ2-2; D tentatively reads TRBD1 or TRBD2 (5 bases each). The V end lost 4 bases, the J end lost 1 base, and 11 bases lay between the germline ends. Germline V gene data show CDR1 as SGHKS and CDR2 as YYEKEE (reference sequence). The CDR3 totals 15 residues.

Worth noting for this clonotype: Germline is not matched at one junction end, which may reflect a read error. The chain uses TRBV7-2 and TRBJ1-1; TRBD1 is a possible D gene (5 bases). The CDR3 is made up of 13 amino acids. Germline CDR1 is SGHTA and CDR2 is FQGNSA. The CDR3 sequence is CACSSTVNTEAFF. The CDR3 DNA is TGTGCCTGCAGCTCGACAGTGAACACTGAAGCTTTCTTT.

The chain combines TRBV11-2 with TRBJ2-1; 11 positions agree with TRBD1. Trimming removed 3 bases from V and 10 bases from J; junction bases left unmatched: 11. Germline V gene sequence: CDR1 SGHAT, CDR2 FQNNGV. The CDR3 runs 16 residues. CDR3 loop: CASSFGQGAIQEEQFF. The DNA for the CDR3 is TGTGCCAGCAGCTTCGGACAGGGGGCGATTCAAGAAGAGCAGTTCTTC.

The chain employs TRBV4-1 and TRBJ2-2; a possible D gene is TRBD2 (6 bases). This CDR3 is 17 amino acids long. Germline V gene sequence: CDR1 MGHRA, CDR2 YSYEKL. V was cut by 4 bases and J by 1 base, with 16 bases left in between. In DNA, the CDR3 is TGCGCCAGCAGCCTCTCTAGGTTGGGGGGGAACACCGGGGAGCTGTTTTTT. Its protein is CASSLSRLGGNTGELFF.

There are a few counts of this clonotype. V and J are TRBV12-3 or TRBV12-4 and TRBJ2-3; 12 nucleotides line up with TRBD2. J was trimmed by 4 bases and V by 6 bases; bases with no gene match: 5. The CDR3 runs 15 residues. CDR3 DNA sequence: TGTGCCAGCAGCCCGACTAGCGGGAGTGCAGATACGCAGTATTTT. Encoded protein: CASSPTSGSADTQYF.

This clonotype was counted ten times or more. The rearrangement uses TRBV5-1 and TRBJ2-3, with TRBD1 matching 9 bases. Germline V gene lookup returns CDR1 SGHRS and CDR2 YFSETQ. This CDR3 spans 16 amino acids. The V and J ends lost 4 bases and 1 base, in that order; junction bases with no gene match: 7. This chain's CDR3 is CASSKDRGGGTDTQYF. As DNA, the CDR3 is TGCGCCAGCAGCAAGGACAGGGGAGGTGGCACAGATACGCAGTATTTT. The full variable domain, rest sourced from reference TRBV5-1 and TRBJ2-3, is KAGVTQTPRYLIKTRGQQVTLSCSPISGHRSVSWYQQTPGQGLQFLFEYFSETQRNKGNFPGRFSGRQFSNSRSEMNVSTLELGDSALYLCASSKDRGGGTDTQYFGPGTRLTVL.

The chain employs TRBV28 and TRBJ2-7; 13 nucleotides line up with TRBD2. With V trimmed by 5 bases and J by 2 bases, 6 bases remained unmatched. Germline V gene lookup returns CDR1 MDHEN and CDR2 SYDVKM. This CDR3 comprises 16 residues. The chain's CDR3 is CASSAGLAGQAYEQYF. The CDR3 DNA sequence: TGTGCCAGCAGTGCGGGACTAGCGGGGCAAGCCTACGAGCAGTACTTC.

This clonotype has a count of ten or more. The rearrangement joins TRBV12-3 or TRBV12-4 to TRBJ1-1; D uncertain. V was cut by 10 bases and J by 6 bases, with 18 bases left in between. This CDR3 has 13 amino acids. This CDR3 is CATPHEGRPEAFF. For the CDR3, the DNA is TGTGCCACTCCGCACGAGGGCCGGCCTGAAGCTTTCTTT.

This clonotype was detected once. The chain joins TRBV9 to TRBJ1-1; no clear D. V was cut by 0 bases and J by 2 bases, with 11 bases left in between. CDR1 and CDR2 from the germline V gene are SGDLS and YYNGEE. CDR3 length equals 15 residues. The CDR3 loop is CASSVAGNINTEAFF. DNA for the CDR3: TGTGCCAGCAGCGTAGCCGGTAACATTAACACTGAAGCTTTCTTT.

Only one count was recorded for this clonotype. Possible read error: a much larger clone is one base away. The V and J genes are TRBV12-3 or TRBV12-4 and TRBJ2-7, with 9 positions matching TRBD1. V lost 11 bases, J lost 5 bases, and 10 bases stayed unmatched. The CDR3 runs to 13 residues. The CDR3, as DNA: TGTGCCGGCATCCCGGGGACAGGGAACGAGCAGTACTTC. Protein: CAGIPGTGNEQYF.

The chain recombines TRBV18 with TRBJ2-3; maybe TRBD1 (6 bases). Between the trimmed V and J ends, which lost 3 bases and 6 bases, there was a span of 19 bases. The V gene's germline CDR1 is KGHSH and CDR2 LQKENI. This CDR3 has 16 amino acids. This CDR3 is CASSPVGGPAHDTQYF. In nucleotides, the CDR3 is TGTGCCAGCTCACCGGTTGGGGGCCCCGCACACGATACGCAGTATTTT.

The chain links TRBV5-4 to TRBJ2-7; TRBD1 aligns across 7 bases. The junction had 2 bases not matched to a gene; V was cut back by 4 bases and J by 4 bases. Germline V gene lookup returns CDR1 SGHNT and CDR2 YYREEE (reference sequence). The CDR3 extends over 12 amino acids. CDR3 protein: CASSKQGYEQYF. CDR3 nucleotides: TGTGCCAGCAGCAAACAGGGGTACGAGCAGTACTTC.

At least ten counts were recorded for this clonotype. The V gene is TRBV4-1, the J gene TRBJ1-4; no clear D. This CDR3 is built from 15 residues. The V gene's germline CDR1 is MGHRA and CDR2 YSYEKL. Trimming removed 1 base at V and 4 bases at J, with 10 bases between. The CDR3 nucleotides read TGCGCCAGCAGCCAAGTTAAAGGCTTTAATGAAAAACTGTTTTTT. Translated: CASSQVKGFNEKLFF.

CDR3 nucleotide sequence: TGTGCCAGCAGTCTACAGCAGGGTATCAACGAGCAGTACTTC. Amino acid sequence: CASSLQQGINEQYF. This chain joins TRBV12-3 or TRBV12-4 and TRBJ2-7; weak D call: TRBD1 (5 bases). The CDR3 sequence is 14 residues long. V was trimmed by 5 bases and J by 5 bases, leaving 16 bases between them.

In its sample, this clonotype was seen many times. The chain recombines TRBV20-1 with TRBJ2-5, with 8 bases matching TRBD2. This CDR3 comprises 15 residues. The V gene end was trimmed by 3 bases and the J gene end by 5 bases; junction bases not matched to a gene: 11. Germline V gene sequence: CDR1 DFQATT, CDR2 SNEGSKA (reference sequence). The CDR3 DNA is TGCAGTGCTAGCTCCACCTTGGCGGGGGGCGAGACCCAGTACTTC. Translating gives CSASSTLAGGETQYF.

As for this clonotype: The junction does not match germline at one end; this may be a read error. This rearrangement joins TRBV6-4 to TRBJ2-7, with 13 bases that match TRBD2. The CDR3 spans 12 residues. CDR1 and CDR2 from the germline V gene are MRHNA and SNTAGT. The CDR3 spells CASSILAGGTDF. CDR3 sequence (DNA): TGTGCCAGCAGTATACTAGCGGGAGGGACGGACTTC.